This TCR beta chain was captured in a study of blood T cells in healthy people across ages. About the study: Template switching retrieved approximately one barcoded beta molecule for each two T cells. Findings and limits, study-wide: Per million T cells, TCR beta diversity dropped roughly linearly as age increased. Donor CMV infection status was unknown, possibly confounding age-related changes in expanded clonotypes.

From germline, CDR1 is MGHRA and CDR2 YSYEKL. The CDR3 runs to 17 residues. V dropped 4 bases and J dropped 4; count of bases not matched to a gene: 12. PCR was performed a second time for roughly 7 to 11 cycles using a sample-barcoded 5' primer and a J-beta primer mix. TCRdb fed the 5' RACE reads into MiXCR, producing one record per CDR3 protein. The sample holds 910,000 or so distinct CDR3 sequences, roughly 50% seen once. With regard to this clonotype: Its target is not known.

No fewer than 6 micrograms of total RNA were isolated from every sample. This sequence was found in a woman aged 55-69 years in good health. The chain employs TRBV4-1 and TRBJ1-1; TRBD1 matches 10 bases. The sequenced sample was blood. The CDR3 loop reads CASSRGGTGAVGTEAFF. CDR3 DNA: TGCGCCAGCAGCCGAGGTGGGACAGGGGCTGTTGGCACTGAAGCTTTCTTT.